Listed here are 9 T cell receptor beta chains from one sample, sequenced in a study of blood T cells in healthy people across ages. Primed by a sample-barcoded 5' primer and a J-beta primer mix, a second PCR proceeded for about 7 to 11 cycles. TCRdb passed the 5' RACE reads through MiXCR, listing each CDR3 protein once. The top ten hold around 30% of the sample, which has about 670,000 distinct CDR3 sequences, about 43% seen once. The sequenced material came from blood. The source of these receptors is an elderly man in good health.

The chain combines TRBV14 with TRBJ2-5; TRBD1 aligns across 8 bases. The V segment lost 2 bases and the J segment 5 bases; nucleotides outside the gene matches: 4. This CDR3 has 14 residues. The germline gives CDR1 SGHDN, CDR2 FVKESK. The CDR3 sequence: CASSQQGAEETQYF. In DNA form, the CDR3 reads TGTGCCAGCAGCCAACAGGGGGCTGAGGAGACCCAGTACTTC.

This clonotype was seen more than once but under ten times. The chain uses TRBV7-9 and TRBJ2-7; 11 positions agree with TRBD2. Germline CDR1 and CDR2: SEHNR and FQNEAQ (reference sequence). The ends lost 5 bases at V and 3 bases at J; junction bases unmatched: 3. The CDR3 consists of 14 residues. CDR3 residues: CASSVTSGSYEQYF. The CDR3 DNA reads as TGTGCCAGCAGCGTAACTAGCGGGAGCTACGAGCAGTACTTC.

The chain combines TRBV7-2 with TRBJ2-1; TRBD2 matches at 9 bases. Germline CDR1 reads SGHTA; CDR2 reads FQGNSA. The CDR3 runs to 14 residues. The V segment lost 4 bases and the J segment 6 bases; nucleotides outside the gene matches: 4. CDR3 region: CASSSASGINEQFF. The CDR3 DNA reads as TGTGCCAGCAGCTCCGCTAGCGGGATCAATGAGCAGTTCTTC.

This clonotype was found a few times. This chain uses TRBV24-1 with TRBJ2-1; 10 bases are a match to TRBD2. The length of the CDR3 is 16 residues. The V gene's germline CDR1 is KGHDR and CDR2 SFDVKD. The V gene end was trimmed by 7 bases and the J gene end by 4 bases; junction bases not matched to a gene: 9. The CDR3 sequence: CATRDASGSPYNEQFF. The CDR3 DNA is TGTGCCACCAGGGACGCTAGCGGGAGTCCATACAATGAGCAGTTCTTC.

This clonotype appeared a single time. This sequence joins TRBV28 and TRBJ2-2; the D gene could be TRBD1 or TRBD2 (5 bases each). V lost 2 bases to trimming and J lost 4 bases, with 11 bases between them. Germline lookup yields CDR1 MDHEN and CDR2 SYDVKM. The CDR3 runs to 15 residues. DNA of the CDR3: TGTGCCAGCAGTTTAGGGGGAGACGGCACCGGGGAGCTGTTTTTT. Encoded protein: CASSLGGDGTGELFF.

The chain joins TRBV11-3 to TRBJ2-5; D is tentatively TRBD1 or TRBD2 (5 bases each). Trimming left V 5 bases short and J 8 bases short, with 15 bases between. The CDR3 is made up of 13 amino acids. CDR1 and CDR2 (germline): SGHNT, YENEEA. The CDR3 DNA sequence: TGTGCCAGCAGCGTAGGGGACCGCTATACCCAGTACTTC. Its translation: CASSVGDRYTQYF.

This clonotype was observed at least ten times. The chain recombines TRBV20-1 with TRBJ2-1; D is possibly TRBD2 (7 bases). Germline V gives CDR1 DFQATT, CDR2 SNEGSKA (reference sequence). The CDR3 runs 16 residues. V lost 5 bases and J lost 5, with 22 bases in between. CDR3 nucleotides: TGCAGTGCTTTGGCGGGGGCCCCAAAGGGGCACAATGAGCAGTTCTTC. Translation gives CSALAGAPKGHNEQFF.

CDR3 region: CASSLAAGGQPQHF. Here the CDR3 DNA reads TGTGCCAGCAGTTTAGCTGCGGGGGGTCAGCCCCAGCATTTT. The chain has TRBV6-2 or TRBV6-3 and TRBJ1-5; the D gene is possibly TRBD1 (5 bases). This CDR3 comprises 14 residues. CDR1 and CDR2 from the germline V gene are MNHEY and SVGEGT. V gave up 4 bases and J gave up 6 bases, with 13 bases separating them.

This clonotype occurred a few times. This chain uses TRBV18 with TRBJ2-7; D gene unclear. The CDR3 runs to 14 residues. Trimming stripped 3 bases from V and 0 bases from J, with 9 bases between. Per the germline V gene, CDR1 is KGHSH and CDR2 is LQKENI. The CDR3 spells CASSPGQNSYEQYF. The CDR3, as DNA: TGTGCCAGCTCACCCGGGCAGAACTCCTACGAGCAGTACTTC.